This TCR beta chain derives from a study of control samples from healthy donors and cancer patients (dated by TCRdb to 2020 to 2021). Libraries were prepared through the immunoSEQ multiplex PCR assay. The immuneACCESS repertoire file appears here via TCRdb, limited to in-frame rearrangements. These files lack a portion of the clones; in checked studies, under half of the deficit traces to unresolved V genes, and the cause of the others is not known. This sample has around 150,000 clones in its table, and roughly 94% of those were observed once. The ten largest clones add up to 8.5% of the sample. About this clone itself: Which antigen it targets is not known. Base qualities are not provided; no much larger clone lies one nucleotide away.

The TCR comes from a woman between 35 and 50 years old in good health. Sequencing used blood.

CDR3 protein: CASSPPPTAEAFF. The nucleotide sequence is TGTGCCAGCAGTCCCCCGCCGACCGCTGAAGCTTTCTTT. Recombination linked TRBV6-5 to TRBJ1-1; there is no confident call for the D gene. V drops 5 bases and J drops 6 bases, leaving 13 bases in between. The germline V gene yields MNHEY for CDR1 and SVGAGI for CDR2. The CDR3, from cysteine to phenylalanine, totals 13 residues. Left in the record is the CDR3 DNA by itself, 39 bases read in frame from the first base.